Listed here are 20 T cell receptor beta chains from one sample, sequenced in a study of shared clonotypes between healthy human individuals. Using immunoSEQ multiplex PCR, the repertoire was profiled, and TCRdb retains in-frame clones only, with some absent. The data hold 980,000 or so clones, with around three quarters observed a single time. Sequencing was performed on memory CD4+ T cells sorted from blood. As to subset: CD45RA-negative fraction. These receptors were taken from a man aged 18 to 30 in good health.

The rearrangement uses TRBV5-4 and TRBJ2-3; perhaps TRBD2 as D (5 bases). The germline V and J ends were trimmed by 4 bases and 0 bases, with 24 bases remaining between them. Germline loops: CDR1 SGHNT, CDR2 YYREEE (reference sequence). This CDR3 region has 19 residues. DNA for the CDR3: TGTGCCAGCAGCCCCTTAGGCGGGTCCCTCCCCTATAGCACAGATACGCAGTATTTT. This sequence encodes CASSPLGGSLPYSTDTQYF.

CDR3 residues: CASSLAGTGNIQYF. DNA of the CDR3: TGTGCCAGCAGCTTGGCTGGGACGGGAAACATTCAGTACTTC. V is TRBV5-6 and J is TRBJ2-4; D could derive from TRBD1 or TRBD2 (5 bases each). The CDR3 extends over 14 amino acids. CDR1 SGHDT and CDR2 YYEEEE come from the germline V gene. With 0 bases removed from V and 6 bases from J, the gap between germline ends came to 10 bases.

This clone has only a few counts. The chain combines TRBV25-1 with TRBJ1-5; 7 bases are shared with TRBD1. The CDR3 consists of 12 residues. The germline V gene has CDR1 MGHDK and CDR2 SYGVNS. After removal of 3 bases from V and 7 bases from J, the junction contained 0 bases not matched to a gene. The CDR3 sequence: CASSDRGQPQHF. The CDR3 bases are TGTGCCAGCAGTGACAGGGGGCAGCCCCAGCATTTT.

The chain recombines TRBV14 with TRBJ1-6; 10 bases are a match to TRBD1. This CDR3 spans 15 amino acids. The V gene end was trimmed by 6 bases and the J gene end by 9 bases; junction bases not matched to a gene: 8. Germline lookup yields CDR1 SGHDN and CDR2 FVKESK. The CDR3 here is CASSDPGTGASPLHF. The DNA of the CDR3 is TGTGCCAGCAGTGACCCCGGGACAGGGGCTTCACCCCTCCACTTT.

V and J are TRBV28 and TRBJ1-3; 7 bases match TRBD1. After removal of 3 bases from V and 4 bases from J, the junction contained 15 bases not matched to a gene. Germline lookup yields CDR1 MDHEN and CDR2 SYDVKM. There are 18 residues in the CDR3. The CDR3 region is CASSLKLQGIRSGNTIYF. CDR3 coding DNA: TGTGCCAGCAGTTTGAAGCTACAGGGGATCCGATCAGGAAACACCATATATTTT.

J is TRBJ1-2 and V is TRBV2; possibly TRBD1 for D (5 bases). The CDR3 runs 16 residues. Per germline, CDR1 SNHLY and CDR2 FYNNEI. Trimming removed 2 bases from V and 6 bases from J, with 19 bases in between. CDR3 nucleotide sequence: TGTGCCAGCAGTGAACCTTTGCAGGGCAGAAAGGATGGCTACACCTTC. Its protein is CASSEPLQGRKDGYTF.

The chain combines TRBV5-1 with TRBJ2-2; the D gene is possibly TRBD1 (6 bases). Germline V gene data show CDR1 as SGHRS and CDR2 as YFSETQ. Between the trimmed V and J ends, which lost 3 bases and 1 base, there was a span of 13 bases. The CDR3 is 16 residues long. As DNA, the CDR3 is TGCGCCAGCAGCTCCACAGGGATTGTGAACACCGGGGAGCTGTTTTTT. Its protein product is CASSSTGIVNTGELFF.

The chain joins TRBV18 to TRBJ1-4; 8 bases align to TRBD1. Per the germline V gene, CDR1 is KGHSH and CDR2 is LQKENI. The V gene end was trimmed by 2 bases and the J gene end by 6 bases; junction bases not matched to a gene: 5. This CDR3 has 15 amino acids. The CDR3 spells CASSPVGGQDEKLFF. The CDR3 nucleotides are TGTGCCAGCTCACCAGTCGGGGGACAGGATGAAAAACTGTTTTTT. The full variable domain, with the rest looked up from reference TRBV18 and TRBJ1-4, is NAGVMQNPRHLVRRRGQEARLRCSPMKGHSHVYWYRQLPEEGLKFMVYLQKENIIDESGMPKERFSAEFPKEGPSILRIQQVVRGDSAAYFCASSPVGGQDEKLFFGSGTQLSVL.

V and J are TRBV7-8 and TRBJ2-1, with 11 bases aligning to TRBD2. CDR1 SGHVS and CDR2 FQNEAQ come from the germline V gene. This CDR3 spans 13 amino acids. With V trimmed by 8 bases and J by 10 bases, 7 bases remained unmatched. Here the CDR3 reads CASRLAGPQEQFF. In nucleotides, the CDR3 is TGTGCCAGCCGACTAGCGGGGCCCCAAGAGCAGTTCTTC.

This rearrangement joins TRBV30 to TRBJ2-7; TRBD1 aligns across 8 bases. Germline V gene data show CDR1 as GTSNPN and CDR2 as SVGIG (reference sequence). V was pared by 3 bases and J by 0 bases, with 4 bases of the junction left unmatched. There are 14 residues in the CDR3. The CDR3 region has the DNA TGTGCCTGGAGGTTACAGGGGGTCTCCTACGAGCAGTACTTC. Translated: CAWRLQGVSYEQYF. Full variable domain (rest looked up from reference TRBV30 and TRBJ2-7): SQTIHQWPATLVQPVGSPLSLECTVEGTSNPNLYWYRQAAGRGLQLLFYSVGIGQISSEVPQNLSASRPQDRQFILSSKKLLLSDSGFYLCAWRLQGVSYEQYFGPGTRLTVT.

V and J are TRBV15 and TRBJ2-5; 13 bases fit TRBD2. Trimming cost V 3 bases and J 5 bases; bases outside gene matches: 6. The germline V gene has CDR1 LNHNV and CDR2 YYDKDF (reference sequence). The CDR3 runs 16 residues. CDR3 protein: CATSSTSGRAGETQYF. The CDR3 DNA is TGTGCCACCAGCAGTACTAGCGGGAGGGCCGGGGAGACCCAGTACTTC.

This chain uses TRBV5-6 with TRBJ2-3; 11 nucleotides align to TRBD2. Germline V gene data show CDR1 as SGHDT and CDR2 as YYEEEE. This CDR3 has 16 amino acids. V gave up 4 bases and J gave up 6 bases; unmatched junction bases: 10. The CDR3 is CASSPTTSGMTDTQYF. CDR3 in DNA: TGTGCCAGCAGCCCAACGACTAGCGGGATGACGGATACGCAGTATTTT.

The rearrangement joins TRBV4-1 to TRBJ2-7; D gene ambiguous. The germline gives CDR1 MGHRA, CDR2 YSYEKL. V was cut by 1 base and J by 4 bases, with 14 bases left in between. The CDR3 runs to 15 residues. CDR3 in DNA: TGCGCCAGCAGCCAAGCCCAGAAGACGAGATACGAGCAGTACTTC. This translates into CASSQAQKTRYEQYF.

In its sample, this clone was seen a few times. The sample holds other DNA sequences that translate to the same CDR3. The CDR3 loop is CASSFPSLGAGGSNEQFF. The CDR3 region has the DNA TGTGCCAGCAGTTTCCCATCCCTGGGAGCGGGGGGAAGCAATGAGCAGTTCTTC. The V gene is TRBV28, the J gene TRBJ2-1; 9 nucleotides agree with TRBD2. V shed 3 bases and J 6 bases; nucleotides not matched to a gene: 15. Germline CDR1 and CDR2: MDHEN and SYDVKM. CDR3 length: 18 amino acids.

Concerning this clone: Other DNA sequences in this sample translate to the same CDR3. The chain uses TRBV9 and TRBJ2-3; D is undetermined. V was clipped by 0 bases and J by 0 bases, with 8 bases between them. The CDR3 length is 15 residues. Germline V gene sequence: CDR1 SGDLS, CDR2 YYNGEE. CDR3 residues: CASSVGGSSTDTQYF. The CDR3 DNA is TGTGCCAGCAGCGTAGGGGGATCGAGCACAGATACGCAGTATTTT.

V and J are TRBV4-1 and TRBJ2-1, with 12 bases aligning to TRBD2. The V gene's germline CDR1 is MGHRA and CDR2 YSYEKL. The CDR3 runs 16 residues. V gave up 4 bases and J gave up 8 bases; unmatched junction bases: 9. The CDR3 DNA follows: TGCGCCAGCAGCCGGTTTGGGACTAGCGGGTTCTATGAGCAGTTCTTC. It codes for CASSRFGTSGFYEQFF.

This clone is a singleton in its sample. This chain links TRBV5-1 with TRBJ2-7, with 8 bases aligning to TRBD2. The CDR3 spans 14 residues. Germline CDR1 SGHRS, CDR2 YFSETQ. The trim removed 3 bases at V and 2 bases at J, leaving 4 bases unmatched. The CDR3 DNA follows: TGCGCCAGCAGCTCCGGACTAGCACCCTACGAGCAGTACTTC. It specifies CASSSGLAPYEQYF.

The chain combines TRBV4-3 with TRBJ2-7, with 7 bases aligning to TRBD1. Germline V gene lookup returns CDR1 LGHNA and CDR2 YSLEER. The CDR3 is made up of 16 amino acids. J gave up 1 base and V 1 base, and 7 bases lay outside the gene matches. CDR3 sequence (DNA): TGCGCCAGCAGCCAAGGCAAGGGGACAGCATCCTACGAGCAGTACTTC. Its protein is CASSQGKGTASYEQYF.

The chain employs TRBV4-3 and TRBJ2-5, with TRBD1 matching 7 bases. The CDR3 length is 17 residues. The J segment lost 1 base and the V segment lost 4 bases, leaving 12 bases of the junction unmatched. From germline, CDR1 is LGHNA and CDR2 YSLEER. CDR3 region: CASSRGQLSGLQETQYF. DNA for the CDR3: TGCGCCAGCAGCCGGGGACAGCTTTCGGGTCTCCAAGAGACCCAGTACTTC.

This chain joins TRBV2 and TRBJ2-7, with TRBD2 identical over 11 bases. Germline V CDR1 and CDR2: SNHLY, FYNNEI. Trimming at V came to 8 bases and at J to 7 bases, leaving 13 bases not matched to a gene. The CDR3 is 15 amino acids. DNA of the CDR3: TGTGCCAGCGCCCAGGCGACTAGCGGGAAGGCTGAGCAGTACTTC. It encodes CASAQATSGKAEQYF. Looking up the rest from reference TRBV2 and TRBJ2-7 gives the full variable domain: EPEVTQTPSHQVTQMGQEVILRCVPISNHLYFYWYRQILGQKVEFLVSFYNNEISEKSEIFDDQFSVERPDGSNFTLKIRSTKLEDSAMYFCASAQATSGKAEQYFGPGTRLTVT.